The T cell receptor beta chain under discussion was sequenced for a study of regulatory T cells in long-lasting Graves disease. In the study overall: Antithyroid drugs had been taken under 3 months by newly diagnosed Graves' patients. Study findings and constraints: Those with persistent disease had in common more public clonotypes (roughly 3,000) than new patients (approximately 890).

This clonotype was counted many times. Its specificity is not known. CDR3-region Arm-PCR and iRepertoire HTBI primers produced the TCR beta libraries. TCRdb re-analysed the multiplex PCR reads in MiXCR, keeping a single row per CDR3 protein. In the table there are around 250,000 distinct CDR3 sequences, 20% to 25% of which are singletons. Germline assignment: CDR1 LGHDT and CDR2 YNNKEL (reference sequence). The germline V and J ends were trimmed by 4 bases and 1 base, with 13 bases remaining between them. This CDR3 has 15 amino acids. Noted time point: newly diagnosed GD, antithyroid drugs for less than 3 months. Generation of the TCR library employed RNA extracted from PBMCs.

The sequencing here drew on peripheral blood mononuclear cells (PBMCs), taken at new diagnosis, from a patient treated with antithyroid drugs. The chain links TRBV3-1 to TRBJ1-1; D is possibly TRBD1 (5 bases). The sequence derives from a female donor with Graves disease. The DNA for the CDR3 is TGTGCCAGCAGCCCCTTTGGGGGAGGGAACACTGAAGCTTTCTTT. This translates into CASSPFGGGNTEAFF. Full variable domain (missing parts from reference TRBV3-1 and TRBJ1-1): DTAVSQTPKYLVTQMGNDKSIKCEQNLGHDTMYWYKQDSKKFLKIMFSYNNKELIINETVPNRFSPKSPDKAHLNLHINSLELGDSAVYFCASSPFGGGNTEAFFGQGTRLTVV.